Listed below are T cell receptor beta chains from one sample, sequenced in a study of shared clonotypes between healthy human individuals. The repertoire was sequenced with immunoSEQ multiplex PCR; TCRdb's copy has only in-frame clones and lacks some. The sample has over 300,000 clones, over 75% seen once; the top ten hold around 15%. Sequenced sample: memory CD8+ T cells sorted from blood. The receptors originated from a man aged 18 to 35 in good health. CDR3s include the opening cysteine and the closing phenylalanine or tryptophan. The D gene is left open where the match is weak. The size entry is marked missing in some rows and otherwise reads once, few, many or a size class.

j_call | v_call | d_call | clone_size | cdr3_nt | cdr3_aa
TRBJ1-1 | TRBV28 | . | . | TGTGCCAGCAGTTTGGACAGGAACACTGAAGCTTTCTTT | CASSLDRNTEAFF
TRBJ2-1 | TRBV9 | . | few | TGTGCCAGCAGCGGACTAGTGGCCAATGAGCAGTTCTTC | CASSGLVANEQFF
TRBJ2-7 | TRBV6-5 | TRBD1 | . | TGTGCCAGCAGTGCCGGGACAGGTGGCTACGAGCAGTACTTC | CASSAGTGGYEQYF
TRBJ2-7 | TRBV27 | . | . | TGTGCCAGCAGTGTCCAGGGCCACTACGAGCAGTACTTC | CASSVQGHYEQYF
TRBJ2-7 | TRBV7-8 | . | . | TGTGCCAGCAGCGCAAAAGACAGGACCCCTGACGAGCAGTACTTC | CASSAKDRTPDEQYF
TRBJ2-2 | TRBV6-6 | TRBD1 | . | TGTGCCAGCAGTTATTTGGGACAGGGGAACACCGGGGAGCTGTTTTTT | CASSYLGQGNTGELFF
TRBJ2-7 | TRBV9 | . | . | TGTGCCAGCAGCGCTAGGGAGATCGAGACAGCAAGCTCCTACGAGCAGTACTTC | CASSAREIETASSYEQYF
TRBJ2-7 | TRBV7-6 | . | . | TGTGCCAGCAGCTCTACCCCTATTGGCCGACTACCCTACGAGCAGTACTTC | CASSSTPIGRLPYEQYF
TRBJ2-7 | TRBV11-2 | TRBD1 | . | TGTGCCAGCAGCTTAGGTACAGGGGGGCACGAGCAGTACTTC | CASSLGTGGHEQYF
TRBJ1-4 | TRBV5-1 | . | . | TGCGCCAGCAGCTTCGATGACCGGGACATAAAAAATGAAAAACTGTTTTTT | CASSFDDRDIKNEKLFF
TRBJ2-1 | TRBV2 | TRBD2 | . | TGTGCCAGCAGTGAAACTAGCGGAGGCAGTGAGCAGTTCTTC | CASSETSGGSEQFF
TRBJ2-7 | TRBV21-1 | . | few | TGTGCCAGCAATCCCCGGGACAGAGGCTACGAGCAGTACTTC | CASNPRDRGYEQYF
TRBJ2-7 | TRBV11-2 | . | . | TGTGCCAGCAGCTTATCTGATACTTACGAGCAGTACTTC | CASSLSDTYEQYF
TRBJ2-7 | TRBV9 | . | . | TGTGCCAGCAGCGCAACAGGGTGGGGCTACGAGCAGTACTTC | CASSATGWGYEQYF
TRBJ2-5 | TRBV5-6 | . | . | TGTGCCACCTACATCTTGGAGGAAGAGACCCAGTACTTC | CATYILEEETQYF
TRBJ2-7 | TRBV19 | . | . | TGTGCCTCCACAGGGAGATCCTACGAGCAGTACTTC | CASTGRSYEQYF
TRBJ2-5 | TRBV6-5 | . | . | TGTGCCAGTCACGGGCCGGGAATTTTGGAAGAGACCCAGTACTTC | CASHGPGILEETQYF
TRBJ2-1 | TRBV2 | TRBD2 | . | TGTGCCAGCAGTGAAGTACTAGCGGGAGTACATGAGCAGTTCTTC | CASSEVLAGVHEQFF
TRBJ2-6 | TRBV27 | . | . | TGTGCCACGGGGAGGAGGTCTGGGGCCAACGTCCTGACTTTC | CATGRRSGANVLTF
TRBJ2-1 | TRBV28 | . | . | TGTGCCAGCAGTTTAGGCAATGAGCAGTTCTTC | CASSLGNEQFF
TRBJ1-6 | TRBV2 | . | . | TGTGCCAGCACCACTGGGAGTTCACCCCTCCACTTT | CASTTGSSPLHF
TRBJ1-2 | TRBV7-9 | . | . | TGTGCCAGCAGCCCGGACAGTCCTATGTTGGGCTACACCTTC | CASSPDSPMLGYTF
TRBJ1-6 | TRBV9 | . | . | TGTGCCAGCAGCGTAGAGGGCAGTAGGACACCCCTCCACTTT | CASSVEGSRTPLHF
TRBJ1-6 | TRBV13 | . | . | TGTGCCAGCAGCGTCACAGGGAAGAATTCACCCCTCCACTTT | CASSVTGKNSPLHF
TRBJ1-2 | TRBV7-7 | . | . | TGTGCTAGCAGCCCACTTCTCCCCACCGCAGGCCCCACGGATGGCTACACCTTC | CASSPLLPTAGPTDGYTF
TRBJ2-5 | TRBV29-1 | . | . | TGCAGCGCTCGGGCGGAGACCCAGTACTTC | CSARAETQYF
TRBJ1-4 | TRBV6-1 | . | few | TGTGCCAGCAATGAACAGGGACACGAAAAACTGTTTTTT | CASNEQGHEKLFF
TRBJ2-2 | TRBV9 | . | . | TGTGCCAGCAGCGTTTTTATGAACACCGGGGAGCTGTTTTTT | CASSVFMNTGELFF
TRBJ2-3 | TRBV7-8 | . | . | TGTGCCAGCAGCTTAGGGACTATCCCTAGCACAGATACGCAGTATTTT | CASSLGTIPSTDTQYF
TRBJ2-7 | TRBV9 | TRBD2 | . | TGTGCCAGCAGCGTCCTAGCGGGCAGCGAGCAGTACTTC | CASSVLAGSEQYF
TRBJ2-7 | TRBV7-2 | . | . | TGTGCCAGCAGTGGTTGGAGGGGACGACTCTTAAACGAGCAGTACTTC | CASSGWRGRLLNEQYF
TRBJ2-7 | TRBV11-1 | . | . | TGTGCCAGCAGCTTAGAAACAGGGGAGGTCTACGAGCAGTACTTC | CASSLETGEVYEQYF
TRBJ2-2 | TRBV1 | . | . | TGCACCAGCAGCCAAGACGGTCCGATCAGTTTGGGCTTTGTCGACACCGGGGAGCTGTTTTTT | CTSSQDGPISLGFVDTGELFF
TRBJ2-7 | TRBV5-4 | TRBD1 | . | TGTGCCAGCAGCGTGGGACAGGGGGCGTCCTACGAGCAGTACTTC | CASSVGQGASYEQYF
TRBJ1-1 | TRBV6-5 | . | few | TGTGCCAGCAGGGCACGTGGGGGCACTGAAGCTTTCTTT | CASRARGGTEAFF
TRBJ2-1 | TRBV12-5 | TRBD1 | . | TGTGCTAGTGGTTTGGCAGGGGGATCCTACAATGAGCAGTTCTTC | CASGLAGGSYNEQFF
TRBJ2-3 | TRBV4-3 | . | . | TGCGCCAGCAGCCTTTACCCGAGGCGGGATTTTACAGATACGCAGTATTTT | CASSLYPRRDFTDTQYF
TRBJ2-3 | TRBV7-9 | . | . | TGTGCCAGCAGCTTAGCCCCCGGGGTAGCGTATACGCAGTATTTT | CASSLAPGVAYTQYF
TRBJ2-7 | TRBV6-1 | TRBD1 | . | TGTGCCAGCAGTGAAGCGTTTATCATCAAACAGGGGGCGTCGGGCTACGAGCAGTACTTC | CASSEAFIIKQGASGYEQYF
TRBJ2-3 | TRBV2 | . | . | TGTGCCAGCAGTGAGGGCTGGGCAGGGAGCACAGATACGCAGTATTTT | CASSEGWAGSTDTQYF